This T cell receptor (beta chain) was obtained from a study of shared clonotypes between healthy human individuals. Study-level results: Although depth was large, rarefaction showed that sequencing of the sorted subsets was incomplete.

Replicate PCRs for sorted subsets used approximately 220 ng DNA; this equaled tens of thousands of T cell genomes. Original processing notes: There were no quality scores in the junction-only immunoSEQ sequences, so filtering differed. Generated by immunoSEQ multiplex PCR, the TCRdb table keeps only in-frame clones and is missing some. The D gene and trimming were derived from the DNA, and the V and J assignments and clone size from that table. The sample yields 950,000 to 1,100,000 clones, around three quarters seen once. Points on this clone: Its antigen is as yet unknown.

Naive CD4+ cells were CD45RA-selected; the remaining cells were memory. This sequence was found in a man between 18 and 29 years old in good health. Some clones in this sample may be carry-over from other donors' samples. Sample: memory CD4+ T cells from PBMCs. Subset in this sample: CD45RA-negative fraction.

CDR3 nucleotide sequence: TGTGCCAGCAGCTTGGGGCTAGCGGGAGCGAATGAGCAGTTCTTC. This gives the protein CASSLGLAGANEQFF. The gene calls are TRBV5-8 and TRBJ2-1, with 10 positions matching TRBD2. Germline CDR1 reads SGHTS; CDR2 reads YDEGEE. This CDR3 is 15 amino acids long. V was clipped by 0 bases and J by 7 bases; unmatched bases: 4.